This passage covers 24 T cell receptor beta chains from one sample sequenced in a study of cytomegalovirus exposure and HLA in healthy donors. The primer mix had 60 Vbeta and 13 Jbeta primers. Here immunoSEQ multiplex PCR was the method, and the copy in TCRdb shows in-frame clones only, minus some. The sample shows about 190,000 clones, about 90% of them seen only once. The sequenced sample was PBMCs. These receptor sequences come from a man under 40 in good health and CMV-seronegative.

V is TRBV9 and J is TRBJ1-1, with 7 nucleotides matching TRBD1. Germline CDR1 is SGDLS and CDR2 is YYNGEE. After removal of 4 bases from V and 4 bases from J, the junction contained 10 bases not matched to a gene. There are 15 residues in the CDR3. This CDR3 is CASSKTDRRVTEAFF. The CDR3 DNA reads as TGTGCCAGCAGCAAAACGGACAGGCGGGTCACTGAAGCTTTCTTT.

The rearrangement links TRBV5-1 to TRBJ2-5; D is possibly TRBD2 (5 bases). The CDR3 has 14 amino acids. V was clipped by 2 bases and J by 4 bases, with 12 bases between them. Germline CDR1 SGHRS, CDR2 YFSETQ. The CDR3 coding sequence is TGCGCCAGCAGCTTTGAGGAAGGAGGAGAGACCCAGTACTTC. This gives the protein CASSFEEGGETQYF.

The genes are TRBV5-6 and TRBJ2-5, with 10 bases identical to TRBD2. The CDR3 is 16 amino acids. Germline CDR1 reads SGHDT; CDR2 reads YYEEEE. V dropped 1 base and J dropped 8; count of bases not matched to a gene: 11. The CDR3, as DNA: TGTGCCAGCAGCTTGAAAACCTCCCTAGCGGGAGATACCCAGTACTTC. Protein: CASSLKTSLAGDTQYF.

The CDR3 is CASSLQDRGPTGELFF. DNA of the CDR3: TGCGCCAGCAGCTTGCAGGACAGGGGGCCTACCGGGGAGCTGTTTTTT. The chain joins TRBV5-1 to TRBJ2-2; TRBD1 agrees at 11 bases. CDR1 is SGHRS and CDR2 is YFSETQ in the germline V gene. Trimming took 1 base from V and 5 from J; bases not matched to a gene: 4. The CDR3 totals 16 residues.

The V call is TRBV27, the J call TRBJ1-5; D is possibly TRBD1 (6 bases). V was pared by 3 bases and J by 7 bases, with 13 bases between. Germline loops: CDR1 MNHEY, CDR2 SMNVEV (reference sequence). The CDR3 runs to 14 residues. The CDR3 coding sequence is TGTGCCAGCAGTTTCGGGGGGGGCGGCCAGCCCCAGCATTTT. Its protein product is CASSFGGGGQPQHF.

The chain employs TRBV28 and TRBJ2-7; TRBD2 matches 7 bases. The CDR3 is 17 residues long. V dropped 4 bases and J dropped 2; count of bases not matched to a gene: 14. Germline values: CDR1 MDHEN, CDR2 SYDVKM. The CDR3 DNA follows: TGTGCCAGCAGTTCAACCTTTGGGGCTAGCGGAGCCTACGAGCAGTACTTC. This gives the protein CASSSTFGASGAYEQYF.

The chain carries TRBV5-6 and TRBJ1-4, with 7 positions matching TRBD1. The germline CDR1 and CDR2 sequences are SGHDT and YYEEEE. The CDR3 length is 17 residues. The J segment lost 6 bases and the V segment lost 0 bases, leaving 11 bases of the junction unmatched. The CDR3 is CASSLAHQEGADEKLFF. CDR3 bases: TGTGCCAGCAGCTTGGCTCATCAGGAGGGGGCTGATGAAAAACTGTTTTTT.

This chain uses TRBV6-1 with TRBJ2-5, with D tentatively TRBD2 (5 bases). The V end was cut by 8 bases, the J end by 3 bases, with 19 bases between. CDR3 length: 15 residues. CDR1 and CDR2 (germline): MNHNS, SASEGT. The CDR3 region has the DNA TGTGCCAGCCACATCATCGGGAAAGACAAAGAGACCCAGTACTTC. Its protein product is CASHIIGKDKETQYF.

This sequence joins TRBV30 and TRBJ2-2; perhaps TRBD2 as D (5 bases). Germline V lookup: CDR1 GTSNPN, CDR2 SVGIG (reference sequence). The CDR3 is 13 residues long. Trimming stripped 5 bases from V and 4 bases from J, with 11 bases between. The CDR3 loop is CAWSLAGTGELFF. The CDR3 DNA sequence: TGTGCCTGGTCTCTAGCTGGCACCGGGGAGCTGTTTTTT.

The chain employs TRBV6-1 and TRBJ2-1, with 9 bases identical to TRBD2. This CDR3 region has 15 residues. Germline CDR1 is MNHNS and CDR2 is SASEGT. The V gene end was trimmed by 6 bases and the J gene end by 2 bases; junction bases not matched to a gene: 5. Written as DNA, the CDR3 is TGTGCCAGCAGCGAGACTAGCGGAACCTACAATGAGCAGTTCTTC. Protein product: CASSETSGTYNEQFF.

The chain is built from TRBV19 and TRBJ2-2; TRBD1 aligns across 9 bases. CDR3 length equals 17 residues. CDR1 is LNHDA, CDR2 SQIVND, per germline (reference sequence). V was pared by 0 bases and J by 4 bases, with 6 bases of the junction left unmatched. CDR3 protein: CASSIDPGQGATGELFF. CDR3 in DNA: TGTGCCAGTAGTATAGATCCGGGACAGGGTGCCACCGGGGAGCTGTTTTTT.

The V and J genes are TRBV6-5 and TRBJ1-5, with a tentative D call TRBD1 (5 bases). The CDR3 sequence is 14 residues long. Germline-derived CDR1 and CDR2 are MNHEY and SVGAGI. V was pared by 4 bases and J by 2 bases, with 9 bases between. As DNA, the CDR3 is TGTGCCAGCAGTTTGATAGGGGGCAATCAGCCCCAGCATTTT. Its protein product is CASSLIGGNQPQHF.

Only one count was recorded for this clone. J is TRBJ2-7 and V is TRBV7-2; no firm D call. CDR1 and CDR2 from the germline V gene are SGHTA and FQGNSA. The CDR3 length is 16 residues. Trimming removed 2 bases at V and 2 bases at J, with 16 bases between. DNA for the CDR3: TGTGCCAGCAGCTTACAGACGGCTACTGGGCCCTACGAGCAGTACTTC. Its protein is CASSLQTATGPYEQYF.

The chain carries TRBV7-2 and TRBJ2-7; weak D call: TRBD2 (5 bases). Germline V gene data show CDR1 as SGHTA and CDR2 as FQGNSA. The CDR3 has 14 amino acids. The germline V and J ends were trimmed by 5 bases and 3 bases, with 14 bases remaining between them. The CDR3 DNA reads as TGTGCCAGCAGCCGGGGTCTAAGGCTCTACGAGCAGTACTTC. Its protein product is CASSRGLRLYEQYF.

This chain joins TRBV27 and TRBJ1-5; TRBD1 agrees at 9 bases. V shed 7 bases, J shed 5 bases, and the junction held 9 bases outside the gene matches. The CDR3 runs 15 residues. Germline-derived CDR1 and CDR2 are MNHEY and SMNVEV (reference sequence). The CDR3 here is CASKNGTGWDQPQHF. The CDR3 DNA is TGTGCCAGCAAAAATGGGACAGGGTGGGATCAGCCCCAGCATTTT.

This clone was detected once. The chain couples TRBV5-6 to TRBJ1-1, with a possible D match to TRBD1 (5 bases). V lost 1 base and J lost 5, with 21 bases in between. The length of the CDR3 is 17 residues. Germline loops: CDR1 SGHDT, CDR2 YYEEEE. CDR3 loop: CASSLTAGTGIRTEAFF. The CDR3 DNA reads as TGTGCCAGCAGCTTGACGGCGGGGACGGGGATCCGTACTGAAGCTTTCTTT. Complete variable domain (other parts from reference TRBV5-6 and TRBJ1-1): DAGVTQSPTHLIKTRGQQVTLRCSPKSGHDTVSWYQQALGQGPQFIFQYYEEEERQRGNFPDRFSGHQFPNYSSELNVNALLLGDSALYLCASSLTAGTGIRTEAFFGQGTRLTVV.

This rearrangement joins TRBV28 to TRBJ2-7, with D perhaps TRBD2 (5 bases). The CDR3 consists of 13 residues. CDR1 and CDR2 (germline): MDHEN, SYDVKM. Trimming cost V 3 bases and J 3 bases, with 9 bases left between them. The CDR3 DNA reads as TGTGCCAGCAGTTTCGGCGGGCGCTACGAGCAGTACTTC. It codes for CASSFGGRYEQYF. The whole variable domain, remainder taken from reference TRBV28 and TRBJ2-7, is DVKVTQSSRYLVKRTGEKVFLECVQDMDHENMFWYRQDPGLGLRLIYFSYDVKMKEKGDIPEGYSVSREKKERFSLILESASTNQTSMYLCASSFGGRYEQYFGPGTRLTVT.

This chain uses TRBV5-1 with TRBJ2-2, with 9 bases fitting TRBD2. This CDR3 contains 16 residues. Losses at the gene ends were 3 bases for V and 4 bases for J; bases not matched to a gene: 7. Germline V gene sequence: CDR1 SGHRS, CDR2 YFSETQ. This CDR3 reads CASSSPGLAGTGELFF. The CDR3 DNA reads TGCGCCAGCAGCTCACCGGGACTAGCAGGCACCGGGGAGCTGTTTTTT.

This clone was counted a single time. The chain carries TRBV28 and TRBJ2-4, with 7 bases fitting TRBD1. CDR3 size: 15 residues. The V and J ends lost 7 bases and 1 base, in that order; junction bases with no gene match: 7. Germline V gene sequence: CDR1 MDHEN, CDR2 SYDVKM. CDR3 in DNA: TGTGCCAGCACCAGCCCGACAGGGGCCAAAAACATTCAGTACTTC. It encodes CASTSPTGAKNIQYF.

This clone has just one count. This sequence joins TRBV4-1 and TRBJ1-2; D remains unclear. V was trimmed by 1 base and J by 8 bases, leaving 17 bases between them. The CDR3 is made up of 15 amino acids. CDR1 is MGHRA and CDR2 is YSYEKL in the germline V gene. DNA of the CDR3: TGCGCCAGCAGCCAAGTTGACGACCGAGGAGTCGGCTACACCTTC. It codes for CASSQVDDRGVGYTF.

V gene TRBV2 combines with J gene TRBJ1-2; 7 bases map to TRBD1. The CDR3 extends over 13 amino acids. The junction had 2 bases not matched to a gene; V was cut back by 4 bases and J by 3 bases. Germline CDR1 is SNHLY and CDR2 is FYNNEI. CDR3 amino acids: CASSGQGDYGYTF. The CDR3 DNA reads TGTGCCAGCAGTGGACAGGGCGACTATGGCTACACCTTC. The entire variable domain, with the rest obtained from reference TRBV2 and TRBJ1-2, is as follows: EPEVTQTPSHQVTQMGQEVILRCVPISNHLYFYWYRQILGQKVEFLVSFYNNEISEKSEIFDDQFSVERPDGSNFTLKIRSTKLEDSAMYFCASSGQGDYGYTFGSGTRLTVV.

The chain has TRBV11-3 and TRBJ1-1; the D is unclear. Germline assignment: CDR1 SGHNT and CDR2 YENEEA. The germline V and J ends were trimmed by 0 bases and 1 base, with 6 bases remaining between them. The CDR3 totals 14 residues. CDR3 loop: CASSLDGPNTEAFF. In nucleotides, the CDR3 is TGTGCCAGCAGCTTAGATGGCCCGAACACTGAAGCTTTCTTT.

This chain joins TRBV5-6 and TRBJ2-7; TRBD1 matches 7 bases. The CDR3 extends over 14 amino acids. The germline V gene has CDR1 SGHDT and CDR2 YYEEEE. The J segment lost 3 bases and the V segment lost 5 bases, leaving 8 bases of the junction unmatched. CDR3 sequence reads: CASSYPDRIYEQYF. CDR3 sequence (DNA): TGTGCCAGCAGTTATCCGGACAGGATCTACGAGCAGTACTTC.

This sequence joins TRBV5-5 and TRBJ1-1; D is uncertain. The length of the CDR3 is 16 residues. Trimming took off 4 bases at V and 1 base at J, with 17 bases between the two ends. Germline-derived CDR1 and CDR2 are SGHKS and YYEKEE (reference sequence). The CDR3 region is CASSKPSLSGNTEAFF. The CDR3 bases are TGTGCCAGCAGCAAACCCTCTTTATCAGGGAACACTGAAGCTTTCTTT.